A single sample gave rise to the 10 T cell receptor beta chains below, sequenced in a study of early T cells in non-severe SARS-CoV-2 infection. MiXCR, applied by TCRdb to the 5' RACE reads, yields one record per CDR3 protein. Here the sample spans about 98,000 distinct CDR3 sequences, approximately 11% being singletons. Sequencing input: whole blood. All receptors derive from an adult who was a healthcare worker with PCR-confirmed SARS-CoV-2 infection or an uninfected control (not recorded which).

The chain couples TRBV5-1 to TRBJ2-2; D is undetermined. The CDR3 totals 15 residues. Trimming stripped 4 bases from V and 0 bases from J, with 10 bases between. Per germline, CDR1 SGHRS and CDR2 YFSETQ. CDR3 nucleotides: TGCGCCAGCAGCCAGCAGAACGCGAACACCGGGGAGCTGTTTTTT. Residues: CASSQQNANTGELFF.

This clonotype was counted at least ten times. The chain has TRBV2 and TRBJ2-1; TRBD1 agrees at 9 bases. The J segment lost 6 bases and the V segment lost 8 bases, leaving 8 bases of the junction unmatched. Per germline, CDR1 SNHLY and CDR2 FYNNEI. This CDR3 is built from 14 residues. In nucleotides, the CDR3 is TGTGCCAGCGGGGACAGGGTTATGGGCAATGAGCAGTTCTTC. Translation gives CASGDRVMGNEQFF.

This clonotype has a count of ten or more. The chain employs TRBV2 and TRBJ2-2, with 7 bases aligning to TRBD2. The CDR3 is 17 amino acids. The germline gives CDR1 SNHLY, CDR2 FYNNEI. Trimming at V came to 6 bases and at J to 5 bases, leaving 15 bases not matched to a gene. CDR3 sequence (DNA): TGTGCCAGCAGGGCTCCGGGAGGCTTTTCCCGGACCGGGGAGCTGTTTTTT. Translating gives CASRAPGGFSRTGELFF.

This clonotype was counted between two and nine times. The V call is TRBV12-3 or TRBV12-4, the J call TRBJ1-1; D not resolved. The CDR3 runs 15 residues. The V end was cut by 2 bases, the J end by 1 base, with 11 bases between. CDR3 in DNA: TGTGCCAGCAGTTTATCGTTAGGAGCGAACACTGAAGCTTTCTTT. Translated: CASSLSLGANTEAFF.

Ten or more counts support this clonotype. V and J are TRBV18 and TRBJ2-7; D may be TRBD1 (5 bases). Germline V gives CDR1 KGHSH, CDR2 LQKENI. V lost 0 bases to trimming and J lost 6 bases, with 15 bases between them. There are 15 residues in the CDR3. CDR3 region: CASSPPAPGRREQYF. CDR3 DNA: TGTGCCAGCTCACCACCGGCCCCAGGGCGACGCGAGCAGTACTTC. Full variable domain (missing parts from reference TRBV18 and TRBJ2-7): NAGVMQNPRHLVRRRGQEARLRCSPMKGHSHVYWYRQLPEEGLKFMVYLQKENIIDESGMPKERFSAEFPKEGPSILRIQQVVRGDSAAYFCASSPPAPGRREQYFGPGTRLTVT.

The table lists this clonotype with many counts. The V gene is TRBV24-1, the J gene TRBJ2-3; TRBD1 agrees at 9 bases. Losses at the gene ends were 5 bases for V and 6 bases for J; bases not matched to a gene: 11. The germline V gene encodes CDR1 KGHDR and CDR2 SFDVKD. CDR3 length equals 16 residues. CDR3 bases: TGTGCCACCAGTGGTGGACAGGGGAAGGGTGGCGATACGCAGTATTTT. It translates to CATSGGQGKGGDTQYF.

This clonotype occurred a few times. The rearrangement joins TRBV20-1 to TRBJ2-1; D is undetermined. V dropped 3 bases and J dropped 0 bases, with 12 bases sitting between them. The CDR3 totals 15 residues. In germline, CDR1 is DFQATT, CDR2 SNEGSKA (reference sequence). CDR3 residues: CSASPPRNSYNEQFF. The CDR3 nucleotides read TGCAGTGCTAGTCCCCCCCGAAACTCCTACAATGAGCAGTTCTTC.

This clonotype was seen at least ten times. The rearrangement joins TRBV12-3 or TRBV12-4 to TRBJ1-1; D not certain. There are 13 residues in the CDR3. Trimming took off 1 base at V and 2 bases at J, with 5 bases between the two ends. CDR3 nucleotides: TGTGCCAGCAGTTTAGTAGACAACACTGAAGCTTTCTTT. Its protein product is CASSLVDNTEAFF.

This rearrangement joins TRBV9 to TRBJ2-7; D might be TRBD2 (5 bases). The CDR3 runs to 13 residues. Germline-derived CDR1 and CDR2 are SGDLS and YYNGEE. V lost 3 bases to trimming and J lost 4 bases, with 11 bases between them. Here the CDR3 reads CASSGLAAYEQYF. In DNA form, the CDR3 reads TGTGCCAGCAGCGGTCTAGCCGCTTACGAGCAGTACTTC.

The J gene is TRBJ2-2, the V gene TRBV6-5; the D is unclear. This CDR3 contains 13 residues. Germline V gives CDR1 MNHEY, CDR2 SVGAGI. V was trimmed by 4 bases and J by 5 bases, leaving 8 bases between them. CDR3 DNA sequence: TGTGCCAGCAGTTCCTCGGAAACCGGGGAGCTGTTTTTT. This translates into CASSSSETGELFF.